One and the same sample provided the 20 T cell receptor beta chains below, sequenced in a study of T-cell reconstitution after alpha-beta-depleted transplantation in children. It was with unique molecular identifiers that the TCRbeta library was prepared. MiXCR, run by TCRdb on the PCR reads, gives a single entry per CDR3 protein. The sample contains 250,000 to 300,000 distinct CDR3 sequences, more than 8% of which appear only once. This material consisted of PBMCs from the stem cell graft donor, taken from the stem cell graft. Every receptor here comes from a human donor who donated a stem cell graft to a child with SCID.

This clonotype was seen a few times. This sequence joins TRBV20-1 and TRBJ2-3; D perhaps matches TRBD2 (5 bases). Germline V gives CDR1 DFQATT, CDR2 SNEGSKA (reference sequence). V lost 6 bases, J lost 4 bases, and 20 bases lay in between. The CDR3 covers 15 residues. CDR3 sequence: CSAPGLAIGSDTQYF. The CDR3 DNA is TGCAGTGCCCCAGGACTGGCAATAGGTTCAGATACGCAGTATTTT.

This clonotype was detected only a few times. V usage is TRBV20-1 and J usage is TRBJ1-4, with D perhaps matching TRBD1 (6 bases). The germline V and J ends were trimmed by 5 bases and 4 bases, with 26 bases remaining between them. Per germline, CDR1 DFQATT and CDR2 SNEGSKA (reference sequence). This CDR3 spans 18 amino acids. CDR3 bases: TGCAGTGCTTCGTGGGGGCAGGGAGGAGGGTCGATTAATGAAAAACTGTTTTTT. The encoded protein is CSASWGQGGGSINEKLFF.

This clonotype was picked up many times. CDR3: CASRTDTTYTDTQYF. CDR3 sequence (DNA): TGTGCCAGCAGAACGGACACGACCTACACAGATACGCAGTATTTT. V usage is TRBV6-1 and J usage is TRBJ2-3; weak D call: TRBD1 (5 bases). This CDR3 is 15 amino acids long. V lost 6 bases and J 2 bases, leaving 15 bases between the germline ends. CDR1 and CDR2 (germline): MNHNS, SASEGT.

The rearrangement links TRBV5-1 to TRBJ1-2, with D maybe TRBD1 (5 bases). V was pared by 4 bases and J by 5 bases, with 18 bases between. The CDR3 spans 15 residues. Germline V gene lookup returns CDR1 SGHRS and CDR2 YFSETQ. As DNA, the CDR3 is TGCGCCAGCAGCCCGGTCGGGGCGGAGTGGTATGGCTACACCTTC. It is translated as CASSPVGAEWYGYTF.

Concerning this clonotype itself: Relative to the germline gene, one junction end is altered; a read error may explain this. This CDR3 is CASSQGAGRSYNEQFF. The CDR3 coding sequence is TGTGCCAGCAGCCAAGGAGCGGGGAGGTCCTACAATGAGCAGTTTTTC. The chain carries TRBV14 and TRBJ2-1, with 7 bases matching TRBD2. From germline, CDR1 is SGHDN and CDR2 FVKESK. This CDR3 has 16 amino acids.

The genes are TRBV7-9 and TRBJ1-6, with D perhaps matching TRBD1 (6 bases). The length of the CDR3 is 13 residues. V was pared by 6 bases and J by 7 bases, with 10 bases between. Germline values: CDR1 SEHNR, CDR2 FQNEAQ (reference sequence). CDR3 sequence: CASRDRGNSPLHF. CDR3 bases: TGTGCCAGCAGGGATAGGGGGAATTCACCCCTCCACTTT.

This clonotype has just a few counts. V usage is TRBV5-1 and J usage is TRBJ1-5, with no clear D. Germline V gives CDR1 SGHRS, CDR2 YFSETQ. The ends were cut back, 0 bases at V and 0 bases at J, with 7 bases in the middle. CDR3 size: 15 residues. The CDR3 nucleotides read TGCGCCAGCAGCTTGGACACCTATAGCAATCAGCCCCAGCATTTT. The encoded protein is CASSLDTYSNQPQHF.

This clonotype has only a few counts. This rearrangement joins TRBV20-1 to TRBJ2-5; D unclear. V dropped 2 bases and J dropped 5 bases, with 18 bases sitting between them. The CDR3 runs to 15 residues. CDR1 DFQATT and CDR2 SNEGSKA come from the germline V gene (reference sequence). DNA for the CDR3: TGCAGTGCTAGACTCCCGTCGCGGCCTGAGGAGACCCAGTACTTC. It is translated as CSARLPSRPEETQYF.

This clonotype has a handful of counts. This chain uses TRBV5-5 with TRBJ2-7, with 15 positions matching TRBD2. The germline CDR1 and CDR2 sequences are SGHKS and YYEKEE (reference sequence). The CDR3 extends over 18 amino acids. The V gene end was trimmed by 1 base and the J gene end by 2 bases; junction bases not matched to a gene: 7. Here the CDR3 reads CASSLLGTSGGNAYEQYF. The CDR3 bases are TGTGCCAGCAGCTTGCTCGGGACTAGCGGGGGGAACGCCTACGAGCAGTACTTC.

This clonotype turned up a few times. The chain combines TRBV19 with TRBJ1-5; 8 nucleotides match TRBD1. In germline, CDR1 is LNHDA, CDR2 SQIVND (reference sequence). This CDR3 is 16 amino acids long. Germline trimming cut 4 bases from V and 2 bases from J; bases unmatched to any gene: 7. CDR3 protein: CASSTLGTGGNQPQHF. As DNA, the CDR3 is TGTGCCAGTAGTACACTCGGGACAGGAGGCAATCAGCCCCAGCATTTT. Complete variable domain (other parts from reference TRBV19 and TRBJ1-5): DGGITQSPKYLFRKEGQNVTLSCEQNLNHDAMYWYRQDPGQGLRLIYYSQIVNDFQKGDIAEGYSVSREKKESFPLTVTSAQKNPTAFYLCASSTLGTGGNQPQHFGDGTRLSIL.

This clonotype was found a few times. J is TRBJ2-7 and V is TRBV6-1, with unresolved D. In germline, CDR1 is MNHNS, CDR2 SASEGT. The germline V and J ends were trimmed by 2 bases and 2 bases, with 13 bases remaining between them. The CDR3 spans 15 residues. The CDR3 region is CASSEWSLEAYEQYF. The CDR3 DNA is TGTGCCAGCAGTGAATGGTCACTCGAGGCCTACGAGCAGTACTTC.

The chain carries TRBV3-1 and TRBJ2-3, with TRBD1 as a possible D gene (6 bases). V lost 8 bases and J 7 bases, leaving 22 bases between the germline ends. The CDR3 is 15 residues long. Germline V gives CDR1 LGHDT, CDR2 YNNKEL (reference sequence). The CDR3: CASCKLGPGTHTQYF. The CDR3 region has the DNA TGTGCCAGCTGCAAACTGGGGCCTGGGACACATACGCAGTATTTT.

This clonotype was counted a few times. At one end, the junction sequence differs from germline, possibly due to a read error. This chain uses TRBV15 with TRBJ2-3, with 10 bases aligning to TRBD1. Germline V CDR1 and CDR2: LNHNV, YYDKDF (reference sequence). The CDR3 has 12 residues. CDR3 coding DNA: TGTGCCACCAGCAGAGGACAGGGGGCGTTTGAATTT. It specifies CATSRGQGAFEF.

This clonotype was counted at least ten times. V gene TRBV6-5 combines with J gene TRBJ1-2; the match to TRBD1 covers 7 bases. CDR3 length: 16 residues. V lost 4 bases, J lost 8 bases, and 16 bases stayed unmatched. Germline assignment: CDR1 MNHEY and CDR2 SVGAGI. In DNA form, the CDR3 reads TGTGCCAGCAGTTTTGGGCCACCGGGACAGCAGCAGGGCTACACCTTC. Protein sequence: CASSFGPPGQQQGYTF.

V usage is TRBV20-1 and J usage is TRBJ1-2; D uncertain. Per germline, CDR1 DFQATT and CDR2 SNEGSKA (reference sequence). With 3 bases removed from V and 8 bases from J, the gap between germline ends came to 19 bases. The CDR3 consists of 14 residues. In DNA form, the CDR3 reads TGCAGTGCTAGGATCACCGGTGAAGATAGGGGCTACACCTTC. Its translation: CSARITGEDRGYTF.

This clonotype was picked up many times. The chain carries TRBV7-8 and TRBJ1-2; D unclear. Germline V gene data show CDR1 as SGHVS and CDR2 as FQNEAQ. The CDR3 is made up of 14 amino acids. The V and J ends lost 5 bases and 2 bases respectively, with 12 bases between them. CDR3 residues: CASSPRTDNYGYTF. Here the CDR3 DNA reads TGTGCCAGCAGCCCCCGGACCGACAACTATGGCTACACCTTC.

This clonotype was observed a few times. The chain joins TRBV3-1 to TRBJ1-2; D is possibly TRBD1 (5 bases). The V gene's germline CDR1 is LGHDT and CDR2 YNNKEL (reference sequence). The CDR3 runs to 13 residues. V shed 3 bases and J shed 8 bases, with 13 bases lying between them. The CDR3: CASSHRDAGGYTF. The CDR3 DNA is TGTGCCAGCAGCCACCGGGACGCGGGCGGCTACACCTTC.

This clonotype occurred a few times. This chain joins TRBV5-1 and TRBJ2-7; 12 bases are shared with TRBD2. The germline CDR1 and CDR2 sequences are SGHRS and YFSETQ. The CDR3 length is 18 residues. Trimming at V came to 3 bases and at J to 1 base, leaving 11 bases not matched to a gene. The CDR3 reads CASSSRASGGAGSYEQYF. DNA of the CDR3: TGCGCCAGCAGCTCCCGGGCTAGCGGGGGGGCAGGATCCTACGAGCAGTACTTC.

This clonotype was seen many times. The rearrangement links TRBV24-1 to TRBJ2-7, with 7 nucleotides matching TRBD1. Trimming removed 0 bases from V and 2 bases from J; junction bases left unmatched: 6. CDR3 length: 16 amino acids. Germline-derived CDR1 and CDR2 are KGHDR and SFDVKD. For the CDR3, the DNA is TGTGCCACCAGTGATTTGAAGGGGGCGCCGACCTACGAGCAGTACTTC. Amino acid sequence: CATSDLKGAPTYEQYF.

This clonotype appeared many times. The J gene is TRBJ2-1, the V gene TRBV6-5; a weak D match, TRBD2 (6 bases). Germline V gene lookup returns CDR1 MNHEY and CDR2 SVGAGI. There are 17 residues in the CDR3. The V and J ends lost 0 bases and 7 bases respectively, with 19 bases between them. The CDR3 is CASSYSSMAGLGNEQFF. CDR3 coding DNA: TGTGCCAGCAGTTACTCGAGTATGGCGGGGTTAGGGAATGAGCAGTTCTTC.